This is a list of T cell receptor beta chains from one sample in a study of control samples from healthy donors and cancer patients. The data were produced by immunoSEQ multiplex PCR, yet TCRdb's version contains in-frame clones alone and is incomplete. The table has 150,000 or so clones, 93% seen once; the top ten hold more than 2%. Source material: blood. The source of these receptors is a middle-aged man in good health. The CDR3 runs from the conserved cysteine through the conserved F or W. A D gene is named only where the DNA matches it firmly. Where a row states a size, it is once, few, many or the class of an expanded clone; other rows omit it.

TGTGCCAGCCGGATGATGGGGGAGTGGTTCTTC | CASRMMGEWFF | - | - | TRBJ2-1 | TRBV5-4
TGTGCCAGAAGCTTAAGGTCTTTCAGGGGAGCTGGGGCCAACGTCCTGACTTTC | CARSLRSFRGAGANVLTF | - | - | TRBJ2-6 | TRBV7-5
TGTGCCAGCAGCTACCAGGGTACCGGGGAGCTGTTTTTT | CASSYQGTGELFF | - | - | TRBJ2-2 | TRBV5-6
TGTGCCAGCAGCCCGGGTATACAAGGTAGGGCCACTGAAGCTTTCTTT | CASSPGIQGRATEAFF | - | - | TRBJ1-1 | TRBV5-4
TGTGCCAGCAGCTTGGGACACTCTGGAAACACCATATATTTT | CASSLGHSGNTIYF | - | once | TRBJ1-3 | TRBV5-8
TGTGCCACCAGTGATTTAGGGGGGACAACCAGTACCACAGATACGCAGTATTTT | CATSDLGGTTSTTDTQYF | - | - | TRBJ2-3 | TRBV24-1
TGCGCCAGCAGCCAAGTTCAGGGGGCGAGGTACTTC | CASSQVQGARYF | TRBD1 | - | TRBJ2-5 | TRBV4-1
TGTGCCATCAGTGACCAACGGCTTGAAAAACTGTTTTTT | CAISDQRLEKLFF | - | - | TRBJ1-4 | TRBV10-3
TGTGCCTGGGTCTCACACCCTGGACGGCCCATTGCAACTAATGAAAAACTGTTTTTT | CAWVSHPGRPIATNEKLFF | - | - | TRBJ1-4 | TRBV30
TGTGCCAGCAGTTCCCCAGGGACTAGCGGGAGGGCCGGGGAGCTGTTTTTT | CASSSPGTSGRAGELFF | TRBD2 | - | TRBJ2-2 | TRBV28
TGTGCCAGCAGCCTACAGGGAGTGAACACTGAAGCTTTCTTT | CASSLQGVNTEAFF | - | - | TRBJ1-1 | TRBV5-4
TGTGCCACTAGGGACAAAGTCCATGAGCAGTTCTTC | CATRDKVHEQFF | - | few | TRBJ2-1 | TRBV7-9
TGTGCCAGCAGCTTAGCGGGGGCACAGGGGGCGCGGACTGAAGCTTTCTTT | CASSLAGAQGARTEAFF | TRBD1 | - | TRBJ1-1 | TRBV11-2
TGTGCCAGTAGTAGACCGGGACAGGGGAGAGAAAAACTGTTTTTT | CASSRPGQGREKLFF | TRBD1 | - | TRBJ1-4 | TRBV19
TGCGCCAGCAGCCAAGGTCCCGCAGATACGCAGTATTTT | CASSQGPADTQYF | - | - | TRBJ2-3 | TRBV4-1
TGTGCCAGCACCCCTTGGGGCAGGGATTATGGCTACACCTTC | CASTPWGRDYGYTF | - | few | TRBJ1-2 | TRBV28
TGTGCCAGCAGTCCCCGGGACGGACAGGGAGTCGAGCAGTACTTC | CASSPRDGQGVEQYF | TRBD1 | - | TRBJ2-7 | TRBV6-5
TGTGCCAGCAGCGTAGGGGTCAGACTTAATGAAAAACTGTTTTTT | CASSVGVRLNEKLFF | - | - | TRBJ1-4 | TRBV9
TGTGCCAGCAGTGACCCAGGGAGGACTGACTACAATGAGCAGTTCTTC | CASSDPGRTDYNEQFF | - | - | TRBJ2-1 | TRBV6-1
TGTGCCAGCAGCCCAAGCGGGGCCTACAGGGCAGATACGCAGTATTTT | CASSPSGAYRADTQYF | - | - | TRBJ2-3 | TRBV9
TGTGCCAGCAGCCCCTTCCGGGGGGCTAACTATGGCTACACCTTC | CASSPFRGANYGYTF | - | - | TRBJ1-2 | TRBV5-4
TGTGCCAGCAGCGCGTCCTACGAGCAGTACTTC | CASSASYEQYF | - | - | TRBJ2-7 | TRBV11-2
TGTGCCAGCAGCCAAACCGGGGAGCTGTTTTTT | CASSQTGELFF | - | - | TRBJ2-2 | TRBV3-1/TRBV3-2
TGTGCCAGCAGTCCATCCTCTATTTCCTACGAGCAGTACTTC | CASSPSSISYEQYF | - | - | TRBJ2-7 | TRBV28
TGTGCCAGCAGTCCTGCCGGGACTAGCGGGAGGGCCCACGGGGAGCTGTTTTTT | CASSPAGTSGRAHGELFF | TRBD2 | - | TRBJ2-2 | TRBV28
TGTGCCAGCAGCCTCAACAGGGTACATGGCTACACCTTC | CASSLNRVHGYTF | - | - | TRBJ1-2 | TRBV27
TGTGCCAGCAGGACTAGCGGGAGGGGTAACTACAATGAGCAGTTCTTC | CASRTSGRGNYNEQFF | TRBD2 | - | TRBJ2-1 | TRBV2
TGTGCCAGCAGTCCCCGGGACGGGCGCTATGGCTACACCTTC | CASSPRDGRYGYTF | - | - | TRBJ1-2 | TRBV6-5
TGTGCCAGTAGGGGGGCGTGGACTGAAGCTTTCTTT | CASRGAWTEAFF | - | - | TRBJ1-1 | TRBV19
TGTGCCAGCAGGGGACAGGGGACCTACGAGCAGTACTTC | CASRGQGTYEQYF | TRBD1 | - | TRBJ2-7 | TRBV27
TGTGCCAGCAGGGGACTCGGGGCACAGACCCAGTACTTC | CASRGLGAQTQYF | - | - | TRBJ2-5 | TRBV28
TGTGCCAGCAGTAACCGCGGGCCCCCCTACGAGCAGTACTTC | CASSNRGPPYEQYF | - | - | TRBJ2-7 | TRBV6-5
TGTGCCAGCAGCTTAGGGACAGGGGTGGCCTACGAGCAGTACTTC | CASSLGTGVAYEQYF | TRBD1 | few | TRBJ2-7 | TRBV7-9